This entry lists 30 T cell receptor beta chains sequenced from one sample in a study of blood T cells in healthy people across ages. A second PCR of 7 to 11 cycles used a sample-barcoded 5' primer and a J-beta primer mix. TCRdb ran MiXCR on the 5' RACE reads and lists one entry per CDR3 protein. Here the sample spans approximately 400,000 distinct CDR3 sequences, approximately 52% being singletons. The sequenced material came from blood. The source of these receptors is a man aged 55 to 70 in good health.

The gene calls are TRBV20-1 and TRBJ2-1, with D perhaps being TRBD1 or TRBD2 (6 bases each). Trimming cost V 6 bases and J 6 bases, with 24 bases left between them. The CDR3 is 16 amino acids. Germline CDR1 and CDR2: DFQATT and SNEGSKA (reference sequence). The CDR3 nucleotides are TGCAGTGCCCCAGAGGGGGGACTCCCGTTGAGCAATGAGCAGTTCTTC. Translation gives CSAPEGGLPLSNEQFF.

This clonotype appeared a single time. The chain joins TRBV5-1 to TRBJ2-7, with D unclear. Judging by the DNA end, TRBJ2-5 fits better; the J call may be wrong. The germline V gene encodes CDR1 SGHRS and CDR2 YFSETQ. The CDR3 is made up of 15 amino acids. CDR3 protein: CASSLSSRNEETQYF. The CDR3 coding sequence is TGCGCCAGCAGCTTGTCGTCTAGGAATGAAGAGACCCAGTACTTC.

This clonotype was counted a few times. The V gene is TRBV7-2, the J gene TRBJ2-1, with 9 bases matching TRBD1. The germline gives CDR1 SGHTA, CDR2 FQGNSA. J gave up 7 bases and V 1 base, and 8 bases lay outside the gene matches. The CDR3 is 16 residues long. The CDR3 here is CASSLEGTGLKNEQFF. In DNA form, the CDR3 reads TGTGCCAGCAGCTTAGAAGGGACAGGGCTAAAAAATGAGCAGTTCTTC.

This rearrangement joins TRBV27 to TRBJ1-2; 11 bases agree with TRBD1. From germline, CDR1 is MNHEY and CDR2 SMNVEV (reference sequence). The CDR3 length is 17 residues. V shed 0 bases, J shed 3 bases, and the junction held 6 bases outside the gene matches. This chain's CDR3 is CASSLSFGTGGYYGYTF. The CDR3 DNA reads as TGTGCCAGCAGTTTATCCTTCGGGACAGGGGGATACTATGGCTACACCTTC.

The genes are TRBV3-1 and TRBJ1-2; 11 bases match TRBD1. CDR3 size: 17 residues. Looked up from germline, CDR1 is LGHDT and CDR2 is YNNKEL (reference sequence). J lost 6 bases, V lost 1 base, and 10 bases had no gene match. The CDR3 protein is CASSQARGQGARDGYTF. The CDR3 DNA reads TGTGCCAGCAGCCAAGCAAGAGGACAGGGGGCGCGGGATGGCTACACCTTC.

The chain has TRBV7-2 and TRBJ2-1, with D perhaps matching TRBD1 (6 bases). This CDR3 comprises 15 residues. The V gene lost 5 bases and the J gene lost 10 bases, with 21 bases spanning the gap. Germline CDR1 is SGHTA and CDR2 is FQGNSA. The CDR3 bases are TGTGCCAGCAGCCCGGGGACACCGAATACCTACGAGCAGTTCTTC. Its translation: CASSPGTPNTYEQFF.

The V gene is TRBV6-1, the J gene TRBJ2-5, with 14 bases identical to TRBD2. CDR3 size: 16 residues. Losses at the gene ends were 6 bases for V and 4 bases for J; bases not matched to a gene: 7. Germline V gene sequence: CDR1 MNHNS, CDR2 SASEGT. CDR3 nucleotides: TGTGCCAGCAGGGCGACTAGCGGGAGGGCCATAGAGACCCAGTACTTC. It specifies CASRATSGRAIETQYF.

Details on this clonotype: This clone may be a read error of a much larger clone one base away. The chain joins TRBV12-3 or TRBV12-4 to TRBJ2-7; D remains ambiguous. V lost 5 bases and J lost 7, with 9 bases in between. The CDR3 is 11 amino acids. DNA for the CDR3: TGTGCCAGCAGTCGAATCAATGAGCAGTACTTC. Amino acids: CASSRINEQYF.

V and J are TRBV7-9 and TRBJ2-1; D is perhaps TRBD2 (5 bases). There are 10 residues in the CDR3. V dropped 5 bases and J dropped 15 bases, with 11 bases sitting between them. CDR1 and CDR2 (germline): SEHNR, FQNEAQ (reference sequence). CDR3 sequence: CASSPGKGFF. The CDR3 DNA is TGTGCCAGCAGCCCGGGGAAAGGGTTCTTC.

The chain employs TRBV28 and TRBJ1-4, with 9 bases matching TRBD1. The germline V gene has CDR1 MDHEN and CDR2 SYDVKM. Trimming took 6 bases from V and 3 from J; bases not matched to a gene: 11. The CDR3 has 17 amino acids. The CDR3 DNA sequence: TGTGCCAGCAGCGAATTACAGGGGGCGATGTCTAATGAAAAACTGTTTTTT. This translates into CASSELQGAMSNEKLFF.

This clonotype was recorded a few times. The chain has TRBV15 and TRBJ2-7, with D uncertain. The V gene's germline CDR1 is LNHNV and CDR2 YYDKDF (reference sequence). V dropped 1 base and J dropped 3 bases, with 13 bases sitting between them. The CDR3 consists of 15 residues. DNA of the CDR3: TGTGCCACCAGCAGAGGTCCGGCGGACCACTACGAGCAGTACTTC. Translated, it gives CATSRGPADHYEQYF. The whole variable domain, filled in from reference TRBV15 and TRBJ2-7, reads DAMVIQNPRYQVTQFGKPVTLSCSQTLNHNVMYWYQQKSSQAPKLLFHYYDKDFNNEADTPDNFQSRRPNTSFCFLDIRSPGLGDTAMYLCATSRGPADHYEQYFGPGTRLTVT.

The chain recombines TRBV27 with TRBJ2-3; possibly TRBD1 or TRBD2 for D (5 bases each). V was trimmed by 5 bases and J by 4 bases, leaving 13 bases between them. The CDR3 runs to 14 residues. The germline gives CDR1 MNHEY, CDR2 SMNVEV (reference sequence). The CDR3 DNA reads as TGTGCCAGCAGTCCCGGGACCTCAGCAGATACGCAGTATTTT. This encodes CASSPGTSADTQYF.

V gene TRBV20-1 combines with J gene TRBJ2-3; 10 nucleotides align to TRBD2. Unmatched junction bases numbered 18, after V lost 5 bases and J lost 1 base. This CDR3 comprises 19 residues. The germline gives CDR1 DFQATT, CDR2 SNEGSKA (reference sequence). This CDR3 is CSASTPSGSSNFGTDTQYF. The DNA of the CDR3 is TGCAGTGCTTCCACGCCTAGCGGGAGTAGTAATTTTGGCACAGATACGCAGTATTTT.

V and J are TRBV12-3 or TRBV12-4 and TRBJ2-3, with no clear D. Trimming took 8 bases from V and 1 from J, leaving 10 bases between them. The CDR3 length is 13 residues. The CDR3 DNA is TGTGCCAGCGGCGCGCAGCGCACAGATACGCAGTATTTT. This codes for CASGAQRTDTQYF.

This clonotype appeared once. The V gene is TRBV12-3 or TRBV12-4, the J gene TRBJ1-2; a possible D gene is TRBD1 (5 bases). CDR3 size: 13 residues. V lost 5 bases to trimming and J lost 4 bases, with 11 bases between them. The CDR3, as DNA: TGTGCCAGCAGTGTACGGGGGGGCTATGGCTACACCTTC. It encodes CASSVRGGYGYTF.

The chain is built from TRBV15 and TRBJ2-3; D gene uncertain. CDR1 and CDR2 (germline): LNHNV, YYDKDF (reference sequence). The CDR3 length is 15 residues. Trimming removed 0 bases at V and 0 bases at J, with 7 bases between. CDR3 DNA sequence: TGTGCCACCAGCAGAGACCAGTTAAGCACAGATACGCAGTATTTT. This translates into CATSRDQLSTDTQYF.

In its sample, this clonotype was seen a few times. This rearrangement joins TRBV4-2 to TRBJ1-5; D not resolved. There are 13 residues in the CDR3. With 0 bases removed from V and 3 bases from J, the gap between germline ends came to 3 bases. Germline V gene lookup returns CDR1 LGHNA and CDR2 YNFKEQ. CDR3 in amino acids: CASSQEDNQPQHF. The CDR3, as DNA: TGTGCCAGCAGCCAAGAGGACAATCAGCCCCAGCATTTT.

The chain links TRBV6-2 or TRBV6-3 to TRBJ2-3, with TRBD1 identical over 7 bases. This CDR3 is 16 amino acids long. Germline V gene data show CDR1 as MNHEY and CDR2 as SVGEGT. V was pared by 5 bases and J by 4 bases, with 12 bases of the junction left unmatched. The CDR3 is CASSDPTGKLADTQYF. The CDR3 DNA follows: TGTGCCAGCAGTGACCCGACAGGGAAGTTGGCAGATACGCAGTATTTT.

Turning to this clonotype: A much larger clone differs by one base, so this may be a read error. The V gene is TRBV9, the J gene TRBJ2-7; D may be TRBD1 (5 bases). CDR3 size: 18 residues. The germline V gene has CDR1 SGDLS and CDR2 YYNGEE. The CDR3 sequence is CASGVGAGRMRSNNEQYF. For the CDR3, the DNA is TGTGCCAGCGGCGTAGGAGCAGGGCGGATGAGGTCTAACAATGAGCAGTACTTC.

The chain joins TRBV28 to TRBJ2-7; no definite D call. Germline CDR1 MDHEN, CDR2 SYDVKM. With 5 bases removed from V and 3 bases from J, the gap between germline ends came to 8 bases. The CDR3 covers 12 residues. CDR3 protein: CASSPLYYEQYF. CDR3 nucleotides: TGTGCCAGCAGTCCACTATACTACGAGCAGTACTTC.

The CDR3 DNA sequence: TGTGCCAGCAGCCGCAACGAGGCGCTCGGGAGGACTACCCAGTACTTC. Protein product: CASSRNEALGRTTQYF. J is TRBJ2-5 and V is TRBV14; TRBD2 matches at 7 bases. Losses at the gene ends were 4 bases for V and 8 bases for J; bases not matched to a gene: 16. Looked up from germline, CDR1 is SGHDN and CDR2 is FVKESK. There are 16 residues in the CDR3.

The V call is TRBV24-1, the J call TRBJ2-7; 9 positions agree with TRBD1. This CDR3 spans 13 amino acids. The germline V gene encodes CDR1 KGHDR and CDR2 SFDVKD. V shed 6 bases and J 3 bases; nucleotides not matched to a gene: 2. For the CDR3, the DNA is TGTGCCACCAGTTCGGGACAGGGCTACGAGCAGTACTTC. This translates into CATSSGQGYEQYF.

The genes are TRBV4-3 and TRBJ2-3; D is undetermined. CDR3 size: 15 residues. Germline CDR1 reads LGHNA; CDR2 reads YSLEER. Trimming removed 2 bases from V and 0 bases from J, with 9 bases in between. For the CDR3, the DNA is TGCGCCAGCAGCCAATCCCCCGTGAGCACAGATACGCAGTATTTT. Protein: CASSQSPVSTDTQYF.

The V and J genes are TRBV4-1 and TRBJ2-7, with a weak D call TRBD1 (5 bases). Deletions cut 3 bases from V and 0 bases from J, with 15 bases between. The CDR3 has 16 amino acids. CDR1 is MGHRA, CDR2 YSYEKL, per germline. CDR3 nucleotides: TGCGCCAGCAGCCAGAGCCCGACAGAAAGCTCCTACGAGCAGTACTTC. Its protein product is CASSQSPTESSYEQYF.

This clonotype was counted a few times. The chain uses TRBV29-1 and TRBJ2-1; no firm D call. The CDR3 loop spans 12 amino acids. Trimming removed 3 bases from V and 6 bases from J, with 9 bases in between. The germline V gene has CDR1 SQVTM and CDR2 ANQGSEA. CDR3 bases: TGCAGCGTTGAGGCCGAAGGCAATGAGCAGTTCTTC. Its translation is CSVEAEGNEQFF.

The count of this clonotype is one. The J gene is TRBJ2-7, the V gene TRBV10-3, with D tentatively TRBD2 (7 bases). The CDR3 covers 15 residues. The germline gives CDR1 ENHRY, CDR2 SYGVKD. V lost 2 bases and J lost 4, with 15 bases in between. The CDR3 region is CAISERGDISYEQYF. CDR3 coding DNA: TGTGCCATCAGTGAGCGGGGGGACATCTCATACGAGCAGTACTTC.

The rearrangement uses TRBV28 and TRBJ1-2, with TRBD1 matching over 8 bases. The CDR3 has 14 residues. CDR1 and CDR2 (germline): MDHEN, SYDVKM. Trimming took 5 bases from V and 2 from J; bases not matched to a gene: 4. The CDR3 DNA reads as TGTGCCAGCAGTCAGGGGGCGGGAAACTATGGCTACACCTTC. It encodes CASSQGAGNYGYTF.

This clonotype is a singleton in its sample. The gene calls are TRBV7-9 and TRBJ1-5; TRBD1 matches 7 bases. The V and J ends lost 5 bases and 6 bases, in that order; junction bases with no gene match: 7. CDR3 length equals 14 residues. Per germline, CDR1 SEHNR and CDR2 FQNEAQ (reference sequence). CDR3 residues: CASSATGTAQPQHF. The CDR3 nucleotides are TGTGCCAGCAGCGCAACCGGGACAGCTCAGCCCCAGCATTTT.

The V and J genes are TRBV15 and TRBJ2-6; D is ambiguous. CDR1 LNHNV and CDR2 YYDKDF come from the germline V gene (reference sequence). The CDR3 length is 15 residues. Trimming removed 0 bases from V and 1 base from J, with 4 bases in between. Here the CDR3 DNA reads TGTGCCACCAGCAGAGATCTGTCTGGGGCCAACGTCCTGACTTTC. It is translated as CATSRDLSGANVLTF.

The chain joins TRBV20-1 to TRBJ2-1; TRBD2 agrees at 13 bases. J was trimmed by 6 bases and V by 1 base; bases with no gene match: 6. The CDR3 is made up of 16 amino acids. Germline CDR1 reads DFQATT; CDR2 reads SNEGSKA (reference sequence). The CDR3 sequence: CSARGGTSGATNEQFF. In nucleotides, the CDR3 is TGCAGTGCTAGAGGAGGGACTAGCGGGGCTACCAATGAGCAGTTCTTC.